The 22 T cell receptor beta chains listed next were all sequenced from one sample in a study of PD-1 blockade in mismatch repair-deficient tumors. Profiling relied on immunoSEQ multiplex PCR, and the TCRdb table lists in-frame clones only, not all of them. Of some 120,000 clones in the sample, 88% were seen once. This specimen consisted of peripheral blood, obtained approximately 71 weeks after starting pembrolizumab. These receptors came from an adult with mismatch repair-deficient cancer.

V is TRBV2 and J is TRBJ2-1; 9 bases agree with TRBD1. CDR1 and CDR2 from the germline V gene are SNHLY and FYNNEI. The V gene end was trimmed by 4 bases and the J gene end by 3 bases; junction bases not matched to a gene: 1. This CDR3 is 14 amino acids long. The CDR3, as DNA: TGTGCCAGCAGTGGGACAGGGGTCTACAATGAGCAGTTCTTC. It specifies CASSGTGVYNEQFF.

The chain links TRBV9 to TRBJ2-3; no definite D call. The length of the CDR3 is 15 residues. Germline V gene sequence: CDR1 SGDLS, CDR2 YYNGEE. Trimming shortened V by 4 bases and J by 1 base, and 13 bases separated the two germline ends. The CDR3 DNA reads TGTGCCAGCAGCACGAGTGGGTCCGGCACAGATACGCAGTATTTT. This codes for CASSTSGSGTDTQYF.

The genes are TRBV11-3 and TRBJ2-3, with D unclear. This CDR3 has 14 residues. Per germline, CDR1 SGHNT and CDR2 YENEEA. V lost 5 bases to trimming and J lost 6 bases, with 15 bases between them. Written as DNA, the CDR3 is TGTGCCAGCAGCCCACCCGGCCGGTCGGATACGCAGTATTTT. This encodes CASSPPGRSDTQYF.

The V call is TRBV14, the J call TRBJ1-2; D is unresolved. Germline CDR1 reads SGHDN; CDR2 reads FVKESK. The CDR3 runs to 13 residues. Trimming stripped 0 bases from V and 8 bases from J, with 10 bases between. The CDR3 DNA sequence: TGTGCCAGCAGCCAAGATAGGACCCTGGGCTACACCTTC. This sequence encodes CASSQDRTLGYTF.

The J gene is TRBJ2-2, the V gene TRBV11-2, with 11 bases identical to TRBD2. The V gene's germline CDR1 is SGHAT and CDR2 FQNNGV. V shed 5 bases, J shed 1 base, and the junction held 3 bases outside the gene matches. The CDR3 loop spans 16 amino acids. CDR3: CASSTGTSGNTGELFF. The CDR3 DNA follows: TGTGCCAGCAGCACGGGGACTAGCGGGAACACCGGGGAGCTGTTTTTT.

A few counts support this clone. The CDR3 DNA is TGTGCCAGTAGTGGGACAGGGGGCTCTGGGGCCAACGTCCTGACTTTC. Amino acids: CASSGTGGSGANVLTF. The V gene is TRBV19, the J gene TRBJ2-6; the match to TRBD1 covers 11 bases. Per germline, CDR1 LNHDA and CDR2 SQIVND (reference sequence). This CDR3 spans 16 amino acids. V was pared by 5 bases and J by 0 bases, with 0 bases of the junction left unmatched.

The rearrangement joins TRBV12-2 to TRBJ2-4. TRBV12-2 is annotated as a pseudogene. The CDR3 covers 17 residues. The CDR3 reads CASRPPVNCRAKNIQYF. The CDR3 nucleotides read TGTGCAAGTCGCCCGCCGGTCAATTGTAGGGCCAAAAACATTCAGTACTTC.

The V gene is TRBV2, the J gene TRBJ2-3; the D gene is possibly TRBD1 (6 bases). Germline CDR1 and CDR2: SNHLY and FYNNEI. CDR3 length: 15 residues. The V end was cut by 3 bases, the J end by 0 bases, with 10 bases between. The CDR3 loop reads CASSETGFSTDTQYF. The CDR3 DNA sequence: TGTGCCAGCAGTGAGACAGGATTTAGCACAGATACGCAGTATTTT.

The V and J genes are TRBV6-5 and TRBJ1-3; D call uncertain. Germline CDR1 reads MNHEY; CDR2 reads SVGAGI. V lost 1 base and J lost 0, with 7 bases in between. The CDR3 is 15 residues long. The CDR3 DNA sequence: TGTGCCAGCAGTTACTTCGGGGACTCTGGAAACACCATATATTTT. This codes for CASSYFGDSGNTIYF.

The chain links TRBV9 to TRBJ2-7, with 11 bases matching TRBD2. CDR3 length: 16 residues. CDR1 and CDR2 (germline): SGDLS, YYNGEE. The ends lost 3 bases at V and 3 bases at J; junction bases unmatched: 8. CDR3 residues: CASSDSTSGNLYEQYF. DNA of the CDR3: TGTGCCAGCAGCGACTCGACTAGCGGGAATCTCTACGAGCAGTACTTC. Full variable domain (outside the CDR3, taken from reference TRBV9 and TRBJ2-7): DSGVTQTPKHLITATGQRVTLRCSPRSGDLSVYWYQQSLDQGLQFLIQYYNGEERAKGNILERFSAQQFPDLHSELNLSSLELGDSALYFCASSDSTSGNLYEQYFGPGTRLTVT.

The chain combines TRBV19 with TRBJ2-1; D possibly corresponds to TRBD2 (6 bases). Germline loops: CDR1 LNHDA, CDR2 SQIVND (reference sequence). V lost 5 bases, J lost 1 base, and 12 bases lay in between. This CDR3 contains 15 residues. The CDR3 protein is CASSPPGASYNEQFF. The CDR3 DNA is TGTGCCAGTAGTCCCCCGGGAGCATCCTACAATGAGCAGTTCTTC.

This chain links TRBV10-2 with TRBJ2-1; TRBD2 might be the D (5 bases). V lost 7 bases and J 7 bases, leaving 8 bases between the germline ends. The length of the CDR3 is 11 residues. In germline, CDR1 is WSHSY, CDR2 SAAADI. CDR3 bases: TGCGCCAGCAATGGACTTAATGAGCAGTTCTTC. This sequence encodes CASNGLNEQFF.

CDR3 protein: CASSLQLDHKADNTGELFF. CDR3 nucleotides: TGTGCCAGCAGCTTACAACTAGATCATAAAGCGGATAACACCGGGGAGCTGTTTTTT. V and J are TRBV7-9 and TRBJ2-2; perhaps TRBD2 as D (5 bases). This CDR3 comprises 19 residues. Germline V gene sequence: CDR1 SEHNR, CDR2 FQNEAQ (reference sequence). The ends were cut back, 2 bases at V and 2 bases at J, with 21 bases in the middle.

The chain carries TRBV6-6 and TRBJ2-5, with 8 positions matching TRBD1. Germline trimming cut 6 bases from V and 5 bases from J; bases unmatched to any gene: 5. Germline loops: CDR1 MNHNY, CDR2 SVGAGI (reference sequence). CDR3 length: 13 residues. CDR3 sequence (DNA): TGTGCCAGCAGAGAGACAGGGGCGGAGACCCAGTACTTC. Amino acid sequence: CASRETGAETQYF.

The CDR3 is CASSQLGLGNQPQHF. CDR3 coding DNA: TGTGCCAGCAGCCAGCTGGGACTCGGCAATCAGCCCCAGCATTTT. The J gene is TRBJ1-5, the V gene TRBV7-2, with D maybe TRBD1 (5 bases). CDR3 length: 15 residues. Germline V gene lookup returns CDR1 SGHTA and CDR2 FQGNSA. V lost 5 bases to trimming and J lost 2 bases, with 13 bases between them.

The gene calls are TRBV11-2 and TRBJ2-5; 7 bases are a match to TRBD2. Germline lookup yields CDR1 SGHAT and CDR2 FQNNGV. Unmatched junction bases numbered 10, after V lost 6 bases and J lost 3 bases. The CDR3 runs 15 residues. Here the CDR3 DNA reads TGTGCCAGCAGTTGGAGTAGCGGGTCGAAAGAGACCCAGTACTTC. It yields the protein CASSWSSGSKETQYF.

The chain has TRBV6-1 and TRBJ2-4; 7 bases line up with TRBD1. Germline-derived CDR1 and CDR2 are MNHNS and SASEGT. The length of the CDR3 is 18 residues. V shed 4 bases and J 3 bases; nucleotides not matched to a gene: 15. The CDR3 nucleotides are TGTGCCAGCAGTGCCCCCCAGGGGCAGGGGGTAGGCAAAAACATTCAGTACTTC. It yields the protein CASSAPQGQGVGKNIQYF.

This rearrangement joins TRBV6-4 to TRBJ2-1; D perhaps matches TRBD1 (5 bases). Germline CDR1 reads MRHNA; CDR2 reads SNTAGT. V was clipped by 3 bases and J by 8 bases, with 14 bases between them. CDR3 size: 14 residues. Written as DNA, the CDR3 is TGTGCCAGCAGTGAAAGGGGTGAGGTGGATGAGCAGTTCTTC. It translates to CASSERGEVDEQFF.

The chain has TRBV10-3 and TRBJ2-1; possibly TRBD1 for D (6 bases). The V gene lost 0 bases and the J gene lost 4 bases, with 13 bases spanning the gap. Looked up from germline, CDR1 is ENHRY and CDR2 is SYGVKD. This CDR3 region has 16 residues. As DNA, the CDR3 is TGTGCCATCAGTGAGTCGATGTCCAGGGGTTACAATGAGCAGTTCTTC. This translates into CAISESMSRGYNEQFF.

There are a few counts of this clone. The rearrangement joins TRBV19 to TRBJ2-7, with TRBD1 identical over 8 bases. Unmatched junction bases numbered 2, after V lost 8 bases and J lost 2 bases. In germline, CDR1 is LNHDA, CDR2 SQIVND (reference sequence). This CDR3 is built from 12 residues. As DNA, the CDR3 is TGTGCCAGTCAGGGGGCTACCTACGAGCAGTACTTC. Its protein is CASQGATYEQYF.

The V and J genes are TRBV9 and TRBJ2-5; possible D gene TRBD2, 5 bases. The V gene lost 4 bases and the J gene lost 5 bases, with 21 bases spanning the gap. The germline V gene has CDR1 SGDLS and CDR2 YYNGEE. The length of the CDR3 is 16 residues. The CDR3, as DNA: TGTGCCAGCAGCCCAACATCGGGAATGGAAGGGGAGACCCAGTACTTC. Protein: CASSPTSGMEGETQYF.

This chain uses TRBV30 with TRBJ1-1; no firm D call. The CDR3 is 11 residues long. CDR1 is GTSNPN and CDR2 is SVGIG in the germline V gene (reference sequence). Between the trimmed V and J ends, which lost 5 bases and 2 bases, there was a span of 6 bases. The CDR3 DNA reads as TGTGCCTGGGATCATAACACTGAAGCTTTCTTT. The encoded protein is CAWDHNTEAFF. Complete variable domain (other parts from reference TRBV30 and TRBJ1-1): SQTIHQWPATLVQPVGSPLSLECTVEGTSNPNLYWYRQAAGRGLQLLFYSVGIGQISSEVPQNLSASRPQDRQFILSSKKLLLSDSGFYLCAWDHNTEAFFGQGTRLTVV.